Listed below are T cell receptor beta chains from one sample, sequenced in a study of blood T cell repertoires in COVID-19. Libraries were prepared by immunoSEQ multiplex PCR; TCRdb keeps only in-frame clonotypes and omits some of them. Counted here are about 200,000 clones, approximately 83% occurring once; the ten biggest clones make up 7.5%. Sequencing input: PBMCs or T cells enriched from blood (not recorded which). The receptors come from a man in his forties who had recovered from COVID-19. Both conserved end residues are part of each CDR3. Each record gives: CDR3 protein, CDR3 DNA, V gene, clone size, J gene, D gene. The D gene is left open where the match is weak. For some rows the clone size is stated as once, few or many, or as a class when expanded; others skip it.

CSVEDPDTEAFF | TGCAGCGTTGAAGATCCAGACACTGAAGCTTTCTTT | TRBV29-1 | NA | TRBJ1-1 | NA
CASSRSGGTEAFF | TGTGCCAGCAGTAGGTCAGGGGGCACTGAAGCTTTCTTT | TRBV12-3/TRBV12-4 | NA | TRBJ1-1 | TRBD1
CAWSVRLNRDPVRGSPLHF | TGTGCCTGGAGTGTACGGTTGAATCGTGACCCGGTGCGGGGTTCACCCCTCCACTTT | TRBV30 | few | TRBJ1-6 | NA
CASSLEGIGGGNQPQHF | TGTGCCAGCAGCTTAGAAGGTATCGGTGGGGGGAATCAGCCCCAGCATTTT | TRBV11-2 | NA | TRBJ1-5 | NA
CASSLDSGTPNEQFF | TGTGCCAGCAGCCTAGATAGCGGCACCCCAAATGAGCAGTTCTTC | TRBV7-8 | few | TRBJ2-1 | NA
CSASSGATNQPQHF | TGCAGTGCTAGTTCAGGGGCAACCAATCAGCCCCAGCATTTT | TRBV20-1 | NA | TRBJ1-5 | NA
CASSYSASEKLFF | TGTGCCAGCAGTTACTCCGCTAGCGAAAAACTGTTTTTT | TRBV6-5 | NA | TRBJ1-4 | NA
CASSTQGRNQPQHF | TGTGCCAGCAGTACACAGGGACGCAATCAGCCCCAGCATTTT | TRBV2 | NA | TRBJ1-5 | NA
CSVGGAYEQYF | TGCAGCGTTGGCGGAGCCTACGAGCAGTACTTC | TRBV29-1 | NA | TRBJ2-7 | NA
CASSLRESETQYF | TGTGCCAGCAGTCTCCGGGAGTCAGAGACCCAGTACTTC | TRBV6-1 | NA | TRBJ2-5 | NA